This T cell receptor (beta chain) was retrieved from a study of CD8 T cells in ankylosing spondylitis. TCRdb reprocessed the 5' RACE reads with MiXCR, giving one entry per CDR3 protein. The sample records hundreds of thousands of distinct CDR3 sequences, 26% being singletons. Study-wide results and limits: Reportedly, significant enrichment of disease-linked clones occurred in matched ankylosing spondylitis synovial fluid. There was a TCR beta motif, made of eight highly homologous variants, that appeared characteristic of ankylosing spondylitis blood. In peripheral blood, disease-linked CD8+ clones occurred at relatively low frequencies.

The CDR3 is 15 amino acids. In germline, CDR1 is SGHTA, CDR2 FQGNSA. V lost 6 bases to trimming and J lost 3 bases, with 15 bases between them. This clonotype was counted only a few times. Its antigen is as yet unknown. J is TRBJ1-5 and V is TRBV7-2; D remains ambiguous. Input material: blood, either unsorted or a sorted T cell fraction (not recorded which). The receptor was derived from a male donor with ankylosing spondylitis. The CDR3 is CASSYGGIDNQPQHF. The CDR3 DNA reads as TGTGCCAGCAGTTATGGAGGGATCGACAATCAGCCCCAGCATTTT. Full variable domain (rest looked up from reference TRBV7-2 and TRBJ1-5): GAGVSQSPSNKVTEKGKDVELRCDPISGHTALYWYRQSLGQGLEFLIYFQGNSAPDKSGLPSDRFSAERTGGSVSTLTIQRTQQEDSAVYLCASSYGGIDNQPQHFGDGTRLSIL.